The 32 T cell receptor beta chains presented below share a single source sample, sequenced in a study of identical twins. TCRdb analysed the 5' RACE reads with MiXCR anew, one entry per CDR3 protein. This table has approximately 260,000 distinct CDR3 sequences, approximately 8.3% appearing once. These records were also assigned to another study, of yellow fever vaccine responses in identical twins.

The sequenced material came from CD8+ T cells sorted from blood. The receptor set was obtained from a woman between 18 and 29 years old in good health.

This clonotype was seen only a few times. This chain joins TRBV27 and TRBJ2-2, with no clear D. The V end was cut by 6 bases, the J end by 6 bases, with 11 bases between. Germline CDR1 reads MNHEY; CDR2 reads SMNVEV (reference sequence). CDR3 size: 13 residues. CDR3 region: CASSKGPSGELFF. For the CDR3, the DNA is TGTGCCAGCAGCAAAGGCCCTTCCGGGGAGCTGTTTTTT.

This clonotype was detected ten times or more. The chain employs TRBV27 and TRBJ2-7; TRBD2 agrees at 8 bases. The germline V gene encodes CDR1 MNHEY and CDR2 SMNVEV (reference sequence). The CDR3 loop spans 14 amino acids. Unmatched junction bases numbered 6, after V lost 5 bases and J lost 3 bases. The CDR3 coding sequence is TGTGCCAGCAGTGGGGACGCGGGGGGCTACGAGCAGTACTTC. Its translation is CASSGDAGGYEQYF.

This chain uses TRBV18 with TRBJ2-7, with D perhaps matching TRBD2 (5 bases). Germline values: CDR1 KGHSH, CDR2 LQKENI. V lost 0 bases and J 3 bases, leaving 6 bases between the germline ends. The CDR3 runs to 13 residues. In nucleotides, the CDR3 is TGTGCCAGCTCACCACCTGAGGGCTACGAGCAGTACTTC. Protein: CASSPPEGYEQYF.

This clonotype was observed at least ten times. The V gene is TRBV9, the J gene TRBJ2-3; 13 nucleotides match TRBD2. J gave up 0 bases and V 3 bases, and 4 bases lay outside the gene matches. Per the germline V gene, CDR1 is SGDLS and CDR2 is YYNGEE. This CDR3 spans 17 amino acids. CDR3 residues: CASSGGTSGESTDTQYF. The CDR3 coding sequence is TGTGCCAGCAGCGGCGGGACTAGCGGGGAGAGCACAGATACGCAGTATTTT.

In regard to this clonotype: Germline and junction disagree at one end, which may indicate a read error. This chain connects TRBV29-1 to TRBJ1-1, with 8 bases aligning to TRBD1. The germline gives CDR1 SQVTM, CDR2 ANQGSEA. This CDR3 spans 16 amino acids. The CDR3 loop reads CSVEAPGQGAQIESFF. The CDR3 bases are TGCAGCGTTGAAGCCCCCGGGCAGGGGGCGCAGATTGAATCTTTCTTT.

This clonotype has a count of ten or more. The chain carries TRBV12-3 or TRBV12-4 and TRBJ2-1; 12 bases fit TRBD1. The CDR3 totals 15 residues. Unmatched junction bases numbered 7, after V lost 5 bases and J lost 8 bases. CDR3 in amino acids: CASSHRDRGRHEQFF. For the CDR3, the DNA is TGTGCCAGCAGTCACCGGGACAGGGGGCGCCATGAGCAGTTCTTC.

This clonotype was detected only a few times. This chain joins TRBV29-1 and TRBJ1-1, with 8 bases fitting TRBD1. The germline V gene encodes CDR1 SQVTM and CDR2 ANQGSEA. This CDR3 spans 12 amino acids. V was clipped by 3 bases and J by 6 bases; unmatched bases: 3. The CDR3 coding sequence is TGCAGCGTTGAGACAGGGGAAGCTGAAGCTTTCTTT. It yields the protein CSVETGEAEAFF.

The rearrangement joins TRBV7-9 to TRBJ2-1, with TRBD2 as a possible D gene (7 bases). Trimming took 2 bases from V and 2 from J, leaving 13 bases between them. Germline lookup yields CDR1 SEHNR and CDR2 FQNEAQ (reference sequence). The CDR3 consists of 16 residues. The DNA of the CDR3 is TGTGCCAGCAGCTTAACTGGGGGGGCCACCTACAATGAGCAGTTCTTC. The encoded protein is CASSLTGGATYNEQFF.

This rearrangement joins TRBV28 to TRBJ2-3, with 9 positions matching TRBD2. The CDR3 spans 18 residues. V was clipped by 0 bases and J by 4 bases; unmatched bases: 11. Germline V CDR1 and CDR2: MDHEN, SYDVKM. This chain's CDR3 is CASSLWVAGDSTPDTQYF. CDR3 in DNA: TGTGCCAGCAGTTTATGGGTAGCGGGAGATTCAACCCCAGATACGCAGTATTTT.

This clonotype occurred a few times. The rearrangement uses TRBV7-9 and TRBJ2-3, with 10 bases aligning to TRBD2. This CDR3 contains 16 residues. Germline assignment: CDR1 SEHNR and CDR2 FQNEAQ (reference sequence). V dropped 3 bases and J dropped 2; count of bases not matched to a gene: 5. The CDR3, as DNA: TGTGCCAGCAGCTTTAGAGCGGGGGGGATCACAGATACGCAGTATTTT. Translation: CASSFRAGGITDTQYF.

A few counts support this clonotype. The chain combines TRBV15 with TRBJ2-1; no clear D gene. Germline CDR1 reads LNHNV; CDR2 reads YYDKDF (reference sequence). CDR3 size: 12 residues. The V end was cut by 6 bases, the J end by 8 bases, with 11 bases between. CDR3 nucleotides: TGTGCCACCAGTTCAGGTCAGGATGAGCAGTTCTTC. Amino acids: CATSSGQDEQFF. The entire variable domain, with the rest obtained from reference TRBV15 and TRBJ2-1, is as follows: DAMVIQNPRYQVTQFGKPVTLSCSQTLNHNVMYWYQQKSSQAPKLLFHYYDKDFNNEADTPDNFQSRRPNTSFCFLDIRSPGLGDTAMYLCATSSGQDEQFFGPGTRLTVL.

The chain is built from TRBV5-1 and TRBJ2-7; 8 nucleotides align to TRBD2. V trimming: 2 bases; J trimming: 0 bases; junction bases outside the gene matches: 7. Germline assignment: CDR1 SGHRS and CDR2 YFSETQ. The CDR3 is 16 amino acids. The CDR3 reads CASSFFSGESSYEQYF. Written as DNA, the CDR3 is TGCGCCAGCAGCTTTTTTAGCGGGGAGAGCTCCTACGAGCAGTACTTC.

This clonotype was counted many times. The chain combines TRBV11-2 with TRBJ2-1; 15 positions match TRBD2. Germline-derived CDR1 and CDR2 are SGHAT and FQNNGV. The CDR3 has 17 amino acids. Unmatched junction bases numbered 6, after V lost 4 bases and J lost 5 bases. The CDR3 here is CASSSRTSGGANNEQFF. For the CDR3, the DNA is TGTGCCAGCAGCTCTCGGACTAGCGGGGGGGCCAACAATGAGCAGTTCTTC.

This clonotype has more than one count but fewer than ten. V is TRBV29-1 and J is TRBJ2-7, with 14 bases fitting TRBD2. Looked up from germline, CDR1 is SQVTM and CDR2 is ANQGSEA. Unmatched junction bases numbered 5, after V lost 6 bases and J lost 7 bases. CDR3 size: 13 residues. The CDR3 region has the DNA TGCAGCGTCGGGACTAGCGGGAGCAGTGAGCAGTACTTC. Its translation: CSVGTSGSSEQYF.

V usage is TRBV7-9 and J usage is TRBJ2-1; perhaps TRBD1 as D (6 bases). Trimming took 5 bases from V and 4 from J, leaving 9 bases between them. The CDR3 loop spans 13 amino acids. CDR1 is SEHNR and CDR2 is FQNEAQ in the germline V gene (reference sequence). The CDR3 protein is CASSIQGYNEQFF. CDR3 DNA: TGTGCCAGCAGCATACAGGGTTACAATGAGCAGTTCTTC.

The rearrangement links TRBV6-1 to TRBJ2-4; D possibly corresponds to TRBD2 (6 bases). V lost 1 base and J 8 bases, leaving 18 bases between the germline ends. The germline CDR1 and CDR2 sequences are MNHNS and SASEGT. There are 16 residues in the CDR3. CDR3 region: CASSEGWGVDEDIQYF. CDR3 DNA sequence: TGTGCCAGCAGTGAAGGTTGGGGGGTCGATGAGGACATTCAGTACTTC.

This clonotype occurred a few times. The chain joins TRBV28 to TRBJ2-7, with D perhaps TRBD1 (5 bases). The CDR3 loop spans 13 amino acids. The V end was cut by 7 bases, the J end by 3 bases, with 13 bases between. Per germline, CDR1 MDHEN and CDR2 SYDVKM. CDR3 region: CASTPKGLYEQYF. CDR3 coding DNA: TGTGCCAGCACCCCTAAGGGGCTCTACGAGCAGTACTTC. The full variable domain, in which reference TRBV28 and TRBJ2-7 provide the parts outside the CDR3, is DVKVTQSSRYLVKRTGEKVFLECVQDMDHENMFWYRQDPGLGLRLIYFSYDVKMKEKGDIPEGYSVSREKKERFSLILESASTNQTSMYLCASTPKGLYEQYFGPGTRLTVT.

This clonotype appeared a few times. The genes are TRBV12-3 or TRBV12-4 and TRBJ1-2; D is unclear. This CDR3 is built from 15 residues. The germline V and J ends were trimmed by 5 bases and 3 bases, with 16 bases remaining between them. The chain's CDR3 is CASSPAGMRDYGYTF. CDR3 DNA: TGTGCCAGCAGTCCTGCGGGGATGAGGGACTATGGCTACACCTTC.

V and J are TRBV10-2 and TRBJ2-5; the match to TRBD2 covers 7 bases. Germline loops: CDR1 WSHSY, CDR2 SAAADI. Trimming cost V 3 bases and J 5 bases; bases outside gene matches: 9. CDR3 length equals 15 residues. The CDR3 bases are TGCGCCAGCAGTGACAGGGCGGGAGTAGGGGAGACCCAGTACTTC. Encoded protein: CASSDRAGVGETQYF.

This clonotype was picked up many times. This rearrangement joins TRBV10-3 to TRBJ2-7, with 7 bases identical to TRBD2. Per germline, CDR1 ENHRY and CDR2 SYGVKD. The CDR3 length is 15 residues. Trimming cost V 4 bases and J 3 bases; bases outside gene matches: 9. The CDR3 region is CAISASSGPDYEQYF. The CDR3, as DNA: TGTGCCATCAGTGCGAGTAGCGGGCCAGACTACGAGCAGTACTTC.

The gene calls are TRBV6-5 and TRBJ2-2; D could derive from TRBD1 or TRBD2 (5 bases each). V lost 2 bases to trimming and J lost 0 bases, with 10 bases between them. Germline lookup yields CDR1 MNHEY and CDR2 SVGAGI. The CDR3 is 16 amino acids. CDR3: CASSYGETANTGELFF. Here the CDR3 DNA reads TGTGCCAGCAGTTACGGGGAGACAGCGAACACCGGGGAGCTGTTTTTT.

This clonotype showed up just a few times. This chain links TRBV20-1 with TRBJ2-1, with a tentative D call TRBD2 (6 bases). V was cut by 3 bases and J by 8 bases, with 14 bases left in between. This CDR3 spans 13 amino acids. CDR1 DFQATT and CDR2 SNEGSKA come from the germline V gene (reference sequence). CDR3 bases: TGCAGTGCTAGTGTCCTAGCGTGGCATGAGCAGTTCTTC. Encoded protein: CSASVLAWHEQFF.

This clonotype was seen repeatedly, ten times or more. The CDR3 nucleotides are TGTGCCAGCAGCTGGACGACCGGGGAGCTGTTTTTT. This sequence encodes CASSWTTGELFF. V gene TRBV7-3 combines with J gene TRBJ2-2, with no clear D. CDR1 and CDR2 from the germline V gene are SGHTA and FQGTGA. This CDR3 contains 12 residues. Trimming stripped 4 bases from V and 5 bases from J, with 5 bases between.

CDR3 residues: CASSIVPGYNEQFF. The CDR3 DNA follows: TGTGCCAGTAGTATAGTTCCGGGGTACAATGAGCAGTTCTTC. This rearrangement joins TRBV19 to TRBJ2-1, with a tentative D call TRBD2 (5 bases). This CDR3 spans 14 amino acids. Trimming took off 1 base at V and 4 bases at J, with 8 bases between the two ends. Germline V lookup: CDR1 LNHDA, CDR2 SQIVND (reference sequence).

At least ten counts were recorded for this clonotype. V gene TRBV24-1 combines with J gene TRBJ2-2; 7 bases match TRBD2. This CDR3 has 17 amino acids. Germline CDR1 KGHDR, CDR2 SFDVKD. J gave up 3 bases and V 0 bases, and 6 bases lay outside the gene matches. This CDR3 is CATSDLDERGYTGELFF. As DNA, the CDR3 is TGTGCCACCAGTGATTTGGACGAGCGGGGCTACACCGGGGAGCTGTTTTTT.

This clonotype was detected only a few times. The J gene is TRBJ2-3, the V gene TRBV28; possibly TRBD1 or TRBD2 for D (8 bases each). Trimming removed 5 bases at V and 2 bases at J, with 26 bases between. The CDR3 loop spans 19 amino acids. Germline CDR1 and CDR2: MDHEN and SYDVKM. The CDR3: CASSPRAGGWREVTDTQYF. The CDR3 region has the DNA TGTGCCAGCAGTCCAAGGGCAGGGGGCTGGCGGGAGGTCACAGATACGCAGTATTTT.

This clonotype was recorded many times. CDR3: CSASVREKLFF. The CDR3 DNA reads TGCAGTGCTAGTGTCCGAGAAAAACTGTTTTTT. The chain has TRBV20-1 and TRBJ1-4, with D uncertain. Between the trimmed V and J ends, which lost 3 bases and 8 bases, there was a span of 7 bases. Germline V gene lookup returns CDR1 DFQATT and CDR2 SNEGSKA (reference sequence). The CDR3 sequence is 11 residues long.

In its sample, this clonotype was seen a few times. The chain employs TRBV7-2 and TRBJ2-3; D is perhaps TRBD1 or TRBD2 (6 bases each). The CDR3 has 17 residues. In germline, CDR1 is SGHTA, CDR2 FQGNSA. Deletions cut 0 bases from V and 2 bases from J, with 15 bases between. CDR3 in amino acids: CASSLATGGADTDTQYF. CDR3 DNA sequence: TGTGCCAGCAGCTTAGCCACCGGGGGCGCTGACACAGATACGCAGTATTTT. Full variable domain (rest looked up from reference TRBV7-2 and TRBJ2-3): GAGVSQSPSNKVTEKGKDVELRCDPISGHTALYWYRQSLGQGLEFLIYFQGNSAPDKSGLPSDRFSAERTGGSVSTLTIQRTQQEDSAVYLCASSLATGGADTDTQYFGPGTRLTVL.

This clonotype has at least ten counts. The chain couples TRBV5-1 to TRBJ2-5; a weak D match, TRBD2 (5 bases). V was shortened by 0 bases and J by 1 base, with 16 bases between the two germline ends. The CDR3 contains 17 residues. Germline CDR1 and CDR2: SGHRS and YFSETQ. CDR3 DNA: TGCGCCAGCAGCTTGGCCCCGGCTAGCAGAACCCAAGAGACCCAGTACTTC. It encodes CASSLAPASRTQETQYF. The entire variable domain, with the rest obtained from reference TRBV5-1 and TRBJ2-5, is as follows: KAGVTQTPRYLIKTRGQQVTLSCSPISGHRSVSWYQQTPGQGLQFLFEYFSETQRNKGNFPGRFSGRQFSNSRSEMNVSTLELGDSALYLCASSLAPASRTQETQYFGPGTRLLVL.

The chain recombines TRBV11-1 with TRBJ2-6; 9 nucleotides agree with TRBD2. The J segment lost 0 bases and the V segment lost 5 bases, leaving 11 bases of the junction unmatched. The CDR3 has 19 amino acids. Germline V CDR1 and CDR2: SGHAT, FQDESV (reference sequence). The CDR3 region has the DNA TGTGCCAGCAGCGCCCATAGCGGGGGCTTCCTCTCTGGGGCCAACGTCCTGACTTTC. Residues: CASSAHSGGFLSGANVLTF. Full variable domain (outside the CDR3, taken from reference TRBV11-1 and TRBJ2-6): EAEVAQSPRYKITEKSQAVAFWCDPISGHATLYWYRQILGQGPELLVQFQDESVVDDSQLPKDRFSAERLKGVDSTLKIQPAELGDSAMYLCASSAHSGGFLSGANVLTFGAGSRLTVL.

A word on this clonotype: One end of the junction does not line up with germline, which may come from a read error. This chain uses TRBV12-3 or TRBV12-4 with TRBJ1-2, with D possibly TRBD1 on 5 matching bases. The CDR3 totals 17 residues. CDR3 nucleotides: TGTGCCAGCAGTTTAGCTGGGGCTTTTGCTTCTAATTATGGCTACACCTTC. Translation gives CASSLAGAFASNYGYTF.

This clonotype showed up many times. V and J are TRBV4-3 and TRBJ2-7; no reliable D call. The V end was cut by 0 bases, the J end by 2 bases, with 11 bases between. The CDR3 runs 15 residues. From germline, CDR1 is LGHNA and CDR2 YSLEER. The CDR3: CASSQDFDTTYEQYF. The DNA of the CDR3 is TGCGCCAGCAGCCAAGATTTTGACACCACCTACGAGCAGTACTTC.